The T cell receptor (beta chain) under discussion was sequenced for a study of early T cells in non-severe SARS-CoV-2 infection. Study details: Sequencing input comprised bulk RNA from unsorted whole blood; chain pairing was not available.

Attachment of unique molecular identifiers was made to individual cDNA molecules. Using its own MiXCR run on the 5' RACE reads, TCRdb lists one record per CDR3 protein. The repertoire holds over 95,000 distinct CDR3 sequences, with approximately 15% as singletons. The study's findings and limits: Matching with VDJdb favored anti-spike CD8 responses (missing private and CD4 specificities).

As concerns this clonotype: Its target is unknown.

CDR1 MNHEY and CDR2 SMNVEV come from the germline V gene (reference sequence). This CDR3 comprises 16 residues. V shed 6 bases, J shed 10 bases, and the junction held 17 bases outside the gene matches. J is TRBJ1-1 and V is TRBV27; 10 bases line up with TRBD1. The source of this sequence is an adult who was a healthcare worker with PCR-confirmed SARS-CoV-2 infection or an uninfected control (not recorded which). Sequencing input: whole blood. In DNA, the CDR3 is TGTGCCAGCAGACGGACAGGGGGAGGGATAAAAGTAGTAGCTTTCTTT. Its protein is CASRRTGGGIKVVAFF.